The clone carrying this T cell receptor (beta chain) came up once. This specimen belongs to a study of blood T cell repertoires in COVID-19. Study at large: The United States, Italy and Spain supplied acute and convalescent COVID-19 samples. Nucleic acid was either cDNA or gDNA, and it came from T cells, B-cell-depleted T cells, or PBMCs.

The CDR3 consists of 15 residues. V dropped 3 bases and J dropped 5; count of bases not matched to a gene: 3. Germline lookup yields CDR1 SGHRS and CDR2 YFSETQ. Individuals aged about 18 to 95 years were recruited from fewer than 30 US areas. In the original processing: It was from reference gene primer amplification that nucleated cell counts were estimated. Profiled with immunoSEQ multiplex PCR; TCRdb holds only in-frame clones, not every one. V and J calls and clone size come straight from that table; D and trimming were deduced from the DNA. The sample has 150,000 to 200,000 clones, approximately 90% seen once; the top ten hold approximately 0.77%.

Sample: PBMCs or T cells enriched from blood (not recorded which). This clonotype was obtained from a woman aged 18-29 years who had recovered from COVID-19. The chain employs TRBV5-1 and TRBJ2-5, with 14 positions matching TRBD2. CDR3 sequence reads: CASSSGTSGSETQYF. The CDR3 DNA reads as TGCGCCAGCAGCTCAGGGACTAGCGGGAGTGAGACCCAGTACTTC.